Included here is one T cell receptor (beta chain) sequence, with context. Trimming took 2 bases from V and 3 from J; bases not matched to a gene: 1. Germline CDR1 is SGHRS and CDR2 is YFSETQ. The CDR3 has 13 amino acids. PCR amplification relied on 60 Vbeta primers (plus 13 Jbeta primers). The method was immunoSEQ multiplex PCR; TCRdb's version includes in-frame clones alone and lacks a portion of them. The data show 150,000 to 200,000 clones, 60% to 80% seen once. This record comes from a study of cytomegalovirus exposure and HLA in healthy donors. The chain uses TRBV5-1 and TRBJ1-2; 7 nucleotides align to TRBD1. Sequenced: PBMCs. The clonotype comes from a man in his forties in good health and CMV-seropositive. The CDR3 DNA is TGCGCCAGCAGCTTAGACAGGGACTATGGCTACACCTTC. Translation: CASSLDRDYGYTF.